Following are 18 T cell receptor beta chains from one sample sequenced in a study of T-cell reconstitution after alpha-beta-depleted transplantation in children. The authors prepared the TCRbeta library with unique molecular identifiers. TCRdb analysed the PCR reads with MiXCR anew, one entry per CDR3 protein. The sample lists about 400,000 distinct CDR3 sequences, 13% occurring once. Sequencing used PBMCs, obtained from the stem cell graft. These receptors all come from a human donor who donated a stem cell graft to a child with Fanconi anemia.

CDR3: CASSLYPDSLTYEQYF. CDR3 DNA sequence: TGTGCCAGCAGTTTATATCCGGACAGCCTAACCTACGAGCAGTACTTC. The rearrangement links TRBV27 to TRBJ2-7, with a tentative D call TRBD1 (6 bases). In germline, CDR1 is MNHEY, CDR2 SMNVEV (reference sequence). The CDR3 runs to 16 residues. Trimming took off 1 base at V and 2 bases at J, with 15 bases between the two ends.

This clonotype was seen at least ten times. J is TRBJ2-3 and V is TRBV5-1; 11 nucleotides line up with TRBD1. This CDR3 has 16 amino acids. Germline CDR1 reads SGHRS; CDR2 reads YFSETQ. The ends lost 0 bases at V and 4 bases at J; junction bases unmatched: 4. CDR3 residues: CASSLGGQGASDTQYF. CDR3 in DNA: TGCGCCAGCAGCTTGGGAGGACAGGGGGCATCAGATACGCAGTATTTT.

This clonotype was counted many times. The J gene is TRBJ2-3, the V gene TRBV5-6; 8 bases agree with TRBD1. This CDR3 has 15 residues. Germline CDR1 and CDR2: SGHDT and YYEEEE. V lost 1 base to trimming and J lost 0 bases; unmatched junction nucleotides: 1. The CDR3 region is CASSLTGGSTDTQYF. For the CDR3, the DNA is TGTGCCAGCAGCTTGACAGGGGGGAGCACAGATACGCAGTATTTT.

This clonotype was recorded a few times. The CDR3 protein is CASSPETGTNTEAFF. The CDR3, as DNA: TGCGCCAGCAGCCCGGAGACAGGGACGAACACTGAAGCTTTCTTT. V usage is TRBV5-1 and J usage is TRBJ1-1, with TRBD1 matching over 7 bases. The CDR3 is 15 amino acids. Germline loops: CDR1 SGHRS, CDR2 YFSETQ. V was clipped by 4 bases and J by 1 base; unmatched bases: 7.

This clonotype has a handful of counts. The V and J genes are TRBV7-9 and TRBJ2-5; 8 bases match TRBD1. This CDR3 is 15 amino acids long. Germline trimming cut 4 bases from V and 5 bases from J; bases unmatched to any gene: 9. Germline CDR1 reads SEHNR; CDR2 reads FQNEAQ (reference sequence). The CDR3 coding sequence is TGTGCCAGCAGCTCCCGGACAGGGTATGGGGAGACCCAGTACTTC. As protein: CASSSRTGYGETQYF.

The chain links TRBV6-5 to TRBJ1-6; D gene ambiguous. Germline assignment: CDR1 MNHEY and CDR2 SVGAGI. Trimming pared 0 bases from V and 2 bases from J, leaving 5 bases between. This CDR3 spans 15 amino acids. CDR3 region: CASSYSGPYNSPLHF. In DNA, the CDR3 is TGTGCCAGCAGTTACTCGGGCCCCTATAATTCACCCCTCCACTTT.

Only a few counts were recorded for this clonotype. The V gene is TRBV12-3 or TRBV12-4, the J gene TRBJ2-7; D is ambiguous. The V gene lost 6 bases and the J gene lost 5 bases, with 8 bases spanning the gap. The CDR3 extends over 11 amino acids. The CDR3 sequence is CASSSGDEQYF. CDR3 nucleotides: TGTGCCAGCAGCTCAGGAGACGAGCAGTACTTC.

The J gene is TRBJ2-7, the V gene TRBV21-1. TRBV21-1 is a listed pseudogene. CDR3 length: 11 residues. The CDR3 DNA sequence: TGTGCCAGCAGCCCTGAGAAGGCTCCTGACGTC. Its protein is CASSPEKAPDV.

In its sample, this clonotype was seen a few times. This chain connects TRBV29-1 to TRBJ2-5; possible D gene TRBD2, 5 bases. This CDR3 is 12 amino acids long. Germline V gene lookup returns CDR1 SQVTM and CDR2 ANQGSEA. With 7 bases removed from V and 6 bases from J, the gap between germline ends came to 15 bases. The CDR3 loop reads CSGVEGLKTQYF. Written as DNA, the CDR3 is TGCAGCGGGGTAGAGGGCTTAAAGACCCAGTACTTC.

The gene calls are TRBV15 and TRBJ2-5; no reliable D call. The CDR3 is 14 residues long. Trimming shortened V by 8 bases and J by 0 bases, and 13 bases separated the two germline ends. Germline lookup yields CDR1 LNHNV and CDR2 YYDKDF (reference sequence). The CDR3 reads CATHNYGNQETQYF. In nucleotides, the CDR3 is TGTGCCACCCACAATTACGGTAACCAAGAGACCCAGTACTTC.

In this sample, this clonotype turned up a few times. At one end, the junction sequence differs from germline, possibly due to a read error. The chain joins TRBV7-9 to TRBJ2-2; possibly TRBD2 for D (7 bases). Germline CDR1 reads SEHNR; CDR2 reads FQNEAQ (reference sequence). This CDR3 contains 15 residues. Here the CDR3 reads CASSLGGTNQGGLFF. In nucleotides, the CDR3 is TGTGCCAGCAGCCTCGGGGGGACAAACCAAGGGGGGCTGTTTTTT.

Points on this clonotype: This sequence may be a read error, since a much larger clone differs from it by one base. The chain links TRBV10-3 to TRBJ2-7; D might be TRBD2 (5 bases). Germline lookup yields CDR1 ENHRY and CDR2 SYGVKD. The CDR3 has 13 residues. CDR3 sequence reads: CAISALDFYDQYF. In DNA, the CDR3 is TGTGCCATCAGTGCACTGGACTTCTACGACCAGTACTTC.

This clonotype has more than one count but fewer than ten. The chain carries TRBV20-1 and TRBJ2-1; 9 nucleotides align to TRBD2. This CDR3 region has 14 residues. Germline V lookup: CDR1 DFQATT, CDR2 SNEGSKA (reference sequence). V lost 6 bases, J lost 4 bases, and 7 bases stayed unmatched. In DNA form, the CDR3 reads TGCAGTGCATGGCTAGCGGGGATTTACAATGAGCAGTTCTTC. It translates to CSAWLAGIYNEQFF.

This clonotype has a count of ten or more. This chain joins TRBV5-1 and TRBJ2-1; possibly TRBD1 for D (5 bases). From germline, CDR1 is SGHRS and CDR2 YFSETQ. CDR3 length equals 16 residues. V lost 2 bases and J 2 bases, leaving 14 bases between the germline ends. The DNA of the CDR3 is TGCGCCAGCAGCTTTGGGCAGGGTAGTACCTACAATGAGCAGTTCTTC. It codes for CASSFGQGSTYNEQFF.

The gene calls are TRBV6-5 and TRBJ2-5; a weak D match, TRBD1 (6 bases). This CDR3 contains 14 residues. With 2 bases removed from V and 1 base from J, the gap between germline ends came to 8 bases. The germline gives CDR1 MNHEY, CDR2 SVGAGI. The CDR3 spells CASSYDRLQETQYF. The CDR3 nucleotides read TGTGCCAGCAGTTACGACAGGCTCCAAGAGACCCAGTACTTC.

This clonotype was detected a few times. This chain uses TRBV6-6 with TRBJ2-2, with D unclear. Trimming removed 6 bases at V and 6 bases at J, with 8 bases between. This CDR3 spans 12 amino acids. Germline assignment: CDR1 MNHNY and CDR2 SVGAGI (reference sequence). The CDR3 DNA sequence: TGTGCCAGCAGCAGACCCTCCGGGGAGCTGTTTTTT. Residues: CASSRPSGELFF.

This clonotype came up many times. The chain uses TRBV5-1 and TRBJ1-1, with D tentatively TRBD1 (6 bases). Germline CDR1 and CDR2: SGHRS and YFSETQ. The CDR3 is 14 residues long. Between the trimmed V and J ends, which lost 4 bases and 4 bases, there was a span of 14 bases. The CDR3 region has the DNA TGCGCCAGCAGCGACCCACAGGGCGGCACTGAAGCTTTCTTT. Amino acids: CASSDPQGGTEAFF.

There are a few counts of this clonotype. The chain joins TRBV4-3 to TRBJ1-4; D gene ambiguous. The CDR3 runs to 13 residues. Trimming cost V 0 bases and J 8 bases, with 7 bases left between them. Per germline, CDR1 LGHNA and CDR2 YSLEER. The CDR3 DNA reads as TGCGCCAGCAGCCAAGATCATGGAGAAAAACTGTTTTTT. Its translation is CASSQDHGEKLFF.